A single sample is the source of the 29 T cell receptor beta chains below, sequenced in a study of cytomegalovirus exposure and HLA in healthy donors (dated by TCRdb to 2016 to 2017). Libraries were prepared through the immunoSEQ multiplex PCR assay. The multiplex PCR relied on a mix of 60 forward primers for TCR Vbeta segments and 13 reverse primers for TCR Jbeta segments. Not all clones reach the TCRdb copy of this immuneACCESS table, which keeps in-frame sequences only. Checked studies attribute under half of the gap to unresolved V genes and leave the rest unexplained. This sample's records show some 70,000 clones. About 2.9% of the sample belongs to the ten largest clones. Source material: PBMCs. The receptors stem from a man between 40 and 49 years old in good health and CMV-seronegative.

The rearrangement uses TRBV11-3 and TRBJ1-1, with 8 bases lining up with TRBD1. V trimming: 4 bases; J trimming: 4 bases; junction bases outside the gene matches: 5. From germline, CDR1 is SGHNT and CDR2 YENEEA. The CDR3 covers 14 residues. The CDR3 reads CASSSQGAATEAFF. The CDR3, as DNA: TGTGCCAGCAGCTCCCAGGGGGCGGCCACTGAAGCTTTCTTT.

V usage is TRBV9 and J usage is TRBJ1-2; a weak D match, TRBD1 (6 bases). The CDR3 is 16 residues long. V was cut by 0 bases and J by 6 bases, with 18 bases left in between. Germline CDR1 and CDR2: SGDLS and YYNGEE. The CDR3 DNA follows: TGTGCCAGCAGCGTAGGGGGGACACTATCACTTGATGGCTACACCTTC. Encoded protein: CASSVGGTLSLDGYTF.

The V gene is TRBV15, the J gene TRBJ1-3; D gene unclear. There are 16 residues in the CDR3. The germline V gene has CDR1 LNHNV and CDR2 YYDKDF (reference sequence). The germline V and J ends were trimmed by 0 bases and 0 bases, with 9 bases remaining between them. The DNA for the CDR3 is TGTGCCACCAGCAGAGATCCAGGTCTCTCTGGAAACACCATATATTTT. Protein product: CATSRDPGLSGNTIYF. The full variable domain, rest sourced from reference TRBV15 and TRBJ1-3, is DAMVIQNPRYQVTQFGKPVTLSCSQTLNHNVMYWYQQKSSQAPKLLFHYYDKDFNNEADTPDNFQSRRPNTSFCFLDIRSPGLGDTAMYLCATSRDPGLSGNTIYFGEGSWLTVV.

This chain uses TRBV7-9 with TRBJ2-5, with D uncertain. Trimming left V 2 bases short and J 4 bases short, with 8 bases between. The CDR3 is made up of 13 amino acids. Germline loops: CDR1 SEHNR, CDR2 FQNEAQ (reference sequence). CDR3 loop: CASSLNPRETQYF. The CDR3 nucleotides read TGTGCCAGCAGCTTAAATCCTAGAGAGACCCAGTACTTC.

The CDR3 region has the DNA TGTGCCAGCACCATCCTCAGAGAGGGCGGGGAGCTGTTTTTT. This codes for CASTILREGGELFF. J is TRBJ2-2 and V is TRBV2; weak D call: TRBD2 (5 bases). CDR1 and CDR2 from the germline V gene are SNHLY and FYNNEI. The V end lost 7 bases, the J end lost 7 bases, and 16 bases lay between the germline ends. This CDR3 region has 14 residues.

J is TRBJ1-5 and V is TRBV13; 7 bases are a match to TRBD1. The V segment lost 0 bases and the J segment 4 bases; nucleotides outside the gene matches: 0. Germline V gene sequence: CDR1 PRHDT, CDR2 FYEKMQ (reference sequence). The CDR3 consists of 14 residues. Here the CDR3 reads CASSLGRGNQPQHF. The CDR3 DNA reads as TGTGCCAGCAGCTTAGGCAGGGGGAATCAGCCCCAGCATTTT.

The V and J genes are TRBV4-1 and TRBJ2-7; a weak D match, TRBD1 (5 bases). Looked up from germline, CDR1 is MGHRA and CDR2 is YSYEKL. The CDR3 is 18 residues long. Trimming shortened V by 2 bases and J by 2 bases, and 22 bases separated the two germline ends. The CDR3 protein is CASSQKLEQDPFAYEQYF. In DNA, the CDR3 is TGCGCCAGCAGCCAAAAACTTGAACAGGACCCGTTTGCCTACGAGCAGTACTTC.

J is TRBJ2-7 and V is TRBV11-2; a weak D match, TRBD1 (6 bases). V lost 7 bases and J 3 bases, leaving 7 bases between the germline ends. Germline V gene data show CDR1 as SGHAT and CDR2 as FQNNGV. The CDR3 has 11 amino acids. In DNA form, the CDR3 reads TGTGCCAGCAAACAGGGCTACGAGCAGTACTTC. This sequence encodes CASKQGYEQYF.

This chain links TRBV9 with TRBJ2-5; D might be TRBD2 (5 bases). Trimming took 0 bases from V and 5 from J, leaving 14 bases between them. Germline values: CDR1 SGDLS, CDR2 YYNGEE. This CDR3 has 15 amino acids. The CDR3 loop is CASSVGVDSLETQYF. CDR3 DNA: TGTGCCAGCAGCGTAGGGGTGGACTCCCTGGAGACCCAGTACTTC. Full variable domain (missing parts from reference TRBV9 and TRBJ2-5): DSGVTQTPKHLITATGQRVTLRCSPRSGDLSVYWYQQSLDQGLQFLIQYYNGEERAKGNILERFSAQQFPDLHSELNLSSLELGDSALYFCASSVGVDSLETQYFGPGTRLLVL.

CDR3 in amino acids: CASSLWGQGAVEKLFF. The CDR3 DNA reads TGTGCCAGCAGTTTATGGGGACAGGGGGCTGTTGAAAAACTGTTTTTT. This rearrangement joins TRBV27 to TRBJ1-4; 12 bases line up with TRBD1. The germline CDR1 and CDR2 sequences are MNHEY and SMNVEV (reference sequence). CDR3 length: 16 amino acids. V was pared by 1 base and J by 7 bases, with 4 bases of the junction left unmatched.

The chain employs TRBV19 and TRBJ2-1, with 10 bases matching TRBD1. Germline V lookup: CDR1 LNHDA, CDR2 SQIVND (reference sequence). The length of the CDR3 is 14 residues. V was pared by 8 bases and J by 5 bases, with 6 bases of the junction left unmatched. The CDR3 region is CASQPGQGHNEQFF. The CDR3 DNA follows: TGTGCCAGTCAACCGGGACAGGGGCACAATGAGCAGTTCTTC.

This chain uses TRBV11-3 with TRBJ2-1, with 10 bases lining up with TRBD2. The germline gives CDR1 SGHNT, CDR2 YENEEA. This CDR3 is built from 17 residues. J lost 9 bases, V lost 1 base, and 12 bases had no gene match. The CDR3 protein is CASSLGSSGGPSREQFF. The CDR3 DNA reads as TGTGCCAGCAGCTTAGGGTCTAGCGGGGGCCCTTCGCGTGAGCAGTTCTTC.

This rearrangement joins TRBV11-2 to TRBJ1-2; TRBD1 is a possible D gene (5 bases). Germline V gives CDR1 SGHAT, CDR2 FQNNGV. Trimming pared 7 bases from V and 4 bases from J, leaving 16 bases between. This CDR3 has 14 amino acids. CDR3 amino acids: CASNRDGTSYGYTF. CDR3 DNA sequence: TGTGCCAGCAACCGGGATGGGACTTCCTATGGCTACACCTTC.

This chain links TRBV5-4 with TRBJ1-1; D might be TRBD1 (5 bases). CDR3 size: 14 residues. Germline V CDR1 and CDR2: SGHNT, YYREEE (reference sequence). V lost 3 bases and J 2 bases, leaving 11 bases between the germline ends. The CDR3 loop is CASSSRQINTEAFF. CDR3 sequence (DNA): TGTGCCAGCAGCTCACGACAGATCAACACTGAAGCTTTCTTT.

This chain joins TRBV6-1 and TRBJ2-3; 12 bases are a match to TRBD2. The J segment lost 2 bases and the V segment lost 2 bases, leaving 5 bases of the junction unmatched. The CDR3 extends over 17 amino acids. From germline, CDR1 is MNHNS and CDR2 SASEGT. The CDR3 DNA is TGTGCCAGCAGTGAACGGGGACTAGCGGGTTCCACAGATACGCAGTATTTT. This encodes CASSERGLAGSTDTQYF.

V is TRBV6-5 and J is TRBJ2-7, with unresolved D. V was cut by 7 bases and J by 6 bases, with 10 bases left in between. The CDR3 covers 11 residues. The V gene's germline CDR1 is MNHEY and CDR2 SVGAGI. In DNA form, the CDR3 reads TGTGCCAGCAAAGCTTACCGCGAGCAGTACTTC. As protein: CASKAYREQYF.

The chain carries TRBV19 and TRBJ1-1; D call uncertain. Trimming left V 5 bases short and J 1 base short, with 8 bases between. This CDR3 contains 13 residues. Germline assignment: CDR1 LNHDA and CDR2 SQIVND (reference sequence). CDR3: CASSFISNTEAFF. For the CDR3, the DNA is TGTGCCAGTAGTTTTATATCGAACACTGAAGCTTTCTTT. Complete variable domain (other parts from reference TRBV19 and TRBJ1-1): DGGITQSPKYLFRKEGQNVTLSCEQNLNHDAMYWYRQDPGQGLRLIYYSQIVNDFQKGDIAEGYSVSREKKESFPLTVTSAQKNPTAFYLCASSFISNTEAFFGQGTRLTVV.

This chain uses TRBV15 with TRBJ2-1; 8 bases agree with TRBD1. The V segment lost 7 bases and the J segment 9 bases; nucleotides outside the gene matches: 11. Per the germline V gene, CDR1 is LNHNV and CDR2 is YYDKDF (reference sequence). This CDR3 comprises 14 residues. The CDR3 here is CATNSDRERIEQFF. The CDR3 DNA sequence: TGTGCCACCAACTCGGACAGGGAGCGGATTGAGCAGTTCTTC.

The chain links TRBV2 to TRBJ1-5, with D possibly TRBD1 on 5 matching bases. Germline-derived CDR1 and CDR2 are SNHLY and FYNNEI. V lost 2 bases, J lost 6 bases, and 14 bases lay in between. The length of the CDR3 is 15 residues. This chain's CDR3 is CASSESSGMGQPQHF. The CDR3 DNA sequence: TGTGCCAGCAGTGAATCCTCAGGGATGGGTCAGCCCCAGCATTTT.

V and J are TRBV19 and TRBJ1-6; 7 bases map to TRBD1. This CDR3 contains 17 residues. Trimming cost V 7 bases and J 7 bases; bases outside gene matches: 16. CDR1 is LNHDA and CDR2 is SQIVND in the germline V gene (reference sequence). The DNA of the CDR3 is TGTGCCAGTACTCGCGGAAACAGGGGTAATGGGAATTCACCCCTCCACTTT. Its translation is CASTRGNRGNGNSPLHF.

The CDR3 DNA sequence: TGTGCCTGGAACACGGGGGGGTACACTGAAGCTTTCTTT. This codes for CAWNTGGYTEAFF. The V call is TRBV30, the J call TRBJ1-1, with TRBD1 as a possible D gene (5 bases). Germline V gives CDR1 GTSNPN, CDR2 SVGIG (reference sequence). V was pared by 4 bases and J by 3 bases, with 12 bases between. The length of the CDR3 is 13 residues.

CDR3 bases: TGTGCCAGCAGAGCAGCCGGGACAGGGGGCCAAGACGAGCAGTACTTC. Protein product: CASRAAGTGGQDEQYF. The V call is TRBV2, the J call TRBJ2-7, with TRBD1 matching 12 bases. The CDR3 consists of 16 residues. The germline gives CDR1 SNHLY, CDR2 FYNNEI. After removal of 6 bases from V and 5 bases from J, the junction contained 11 bases not matched to a gene.

This chain joins TRBV7-2 and TRBJ2-4; 7 bases are shared with TRBD1. The trim removed 3 bases at V and 2 bases at J, leaving 1 base unmatched. This CDR3 contains 14 residues. The V gene's germline CDR1 is SGHTA and CDR2 FQGNSA. The CDR3 bases are TGTGCCAGCAGCTTGACAGGGCCCAAAAACATTCAGTACTTC. Its translation is CASSLTGPKNIQYF. Drawing the rest from reference TRBV7-2 and TRBJ2-4, the complete variable domain is GAGVSQSPSNKVTEKGKDVELRCDPISGHTALYWYRQSLGQGLEFLIYFQGNSAPDKSGLPSDRFSAERTGGSVSTLTIQRTQQEDSAVYLCASSLTGPKNIQYFGAGTRLSVL.

V gene TRBV7-9 combines with J gene TRBJ1-1, with D perhaps matching TRBD1 (6 bases). Germline V lookup: CDR1 SEHNR, CDR2 FQNEAQ (reference sequence). Trimming took 5 bases from V and 5 from J, leaving 21 bases between them. The CDR3 covers 16 residues. CDR3 region: CASSPLQGMGRTEAFF. The CDR3 nucleotides are TGTGCCAGCAGCCCTTTACAGGGTATGGGCAGGACTGAAGCTTTCTTT.

To note about this clone: At one boundary the junction diverges from the germline segment, which might be a read error. The chain couples TRBV29-1 to TRBJ1-2, with D perhaps TRBD1 (5 bases). The CDR3 contains 15 residues. In germline, CDR1 is SQVTM, CDR2 ANQGSEA. This chain's CDR3 is CSVEGGTVNNFGYTF. CDR3 sequence (DNA): TGCAGCGTTGAGGGGGGTACGGTTAACAACTTTGGCTACACCTTC.

CDR3 nucleotide sequence: TGTGCCAGCAGCCCCCTACACGGAAATAACTACTACGAGCAGTACTTC. Protein sequence: CASSPLHGNNYYEQYF. The rearrangement links TRBV11-2 to TRBJ2-7; the D is unclear. V gave up 5 bases and J gave up 3 bases, with 20 bases separating them. Germline V CDR1 and CDR2: SGHAT, FQNNGV. CDR3 length equals 16 residues. Using reference TRBV11-2 and TRBJ2-7 for the parts outside the CDR3, the full variable domain is EAGVAQSPRYKIIEKRQSVAFWCNPISGHATLYWYQQILGQGPKLLIQFQNNGVVDDSQLPKDRFSAERLKGVDSTLKIQPAKLEDSAVYLCASSPLHGNNYYEQYFGPGTRLTVT.

The chain joins TRBV27 to TRBJ1-2; 7 bases are shared with TRBD1. The germline V gene encodes CDR1 MNHEY and CDR2 SMNVEV (reference sequence). The length of the CDR3 is 16 residues. V trimming: 3 bases; J trimming: 10 bases; junction bases outside the gene matches: 17. CDR3 sequence reads: CASSFIGRDRKGFYTF. In DNA form, the CDR3 reads TGTGCCAGCAGTTTCATAGGCCGGGACAGAAAAGGGTTCTACACCTTC.

This chain joins TRBV2 and TRBJ1-5; TRBD1 matches at 12 bases. There are 17 residues in the CDR3. After removal of 7 bases from V and 2 bases from J, the junction contained 9 bases not matched to a gene. Germline CDR1 SNHLY, CDR2 FYNNEI. In nucleotides, the CDR3 is TGTGCCAGCAATTCGGGGACAGGGGGCGCGGGCAATCAGCCCCAGCATTTT. As protein: CASNSGTGGAGNQPQHF. Full variable domain (outside the CDR3, taken from reference TRBV2 and TRBJ1-5): EPEVTQTPSHQVTQMGQEVILRCVPISNHLYFYWYRQILGQKVEFLVSFYNNEISEKSEIFDDQFSVERPDGSNFTLKIRSTKLEDSAMYFCASNSGTGGAGNQPQHFGDGTRLSIL.

The chain carries TRBV28 and TRBJ2-5, with D tentatively TRBD1 (5 bases). V was cut by 4 bases and J by 2 bases, with 17 bases left in between. The CDR3 spans 16 residues. Germline-derived CDR1 and CDR2 are MDHEN and SYDVKM. CDR3 protein: CASSSGLGLVQETQYF. Written as DNA, the CDR3 is TGTGCCAGCAGTTCCGGGCTGGGGCTAGTACAAGAGACCCAGTACTTC.